A selection of T cell receptor beta chains follows, all from one sample in a study of blood T cell repertoires in COVID-19. Assay used: immunoSEQ multiplex PCR; TCRdb lists only in-frame clones, some missing. The sample consists of around 300,000 clones, roughly 91% of them appearing once. Sequencing used PBMCs or T cells enriched from blood (not recorded which). The origin of the receptors is a woman in her sixties or seventies who had recovered from COVID-19. CDR3s include the opening cysteine and the closing phenylalanine or tryptophan. The size entry is marked missing in some rows and otherwise reads once, few, many or a size class.

TRBV3-1/TRBV3-2,TRBJ1-2,NA,CASSLRGRGYTF
TRBV12-3/TRBV12-4,TRBJ1-1,NA,CASRTSGGTAFF
TRBV24-1,TRBJ2-3,NA,CATSDSGAFGLRTQYF
TRBV7-6,TRBJ2-1,NA,CASSRGGQPLGEQFF
TRBV3-1/TRBV3-2,TRBJ2-1,NA,CASSQAGLNEQFF
TRBV28,TRBJ1-3,NA,CASTTRGRLFWDTIYF
TRBV3-1/TRBV3-2,TRBJ1-1,NA,CASSHRDTNTEAFF
TRBV12-3/TRBV12-4,TRBJ2-3,once,CASAPGGGPTQYF
TRBV7-2,TRBJ2-7,NA,CASSTQGASGEQYF
TRBV7-9,TRBJ2-3,NA,CASGGGPPDTQYF
TRBV2,TRBJ2-7,NA,CARPMATASYEQYF
TRBV5-4,TRBJ2-2,NA,CASRDTNTGELFF
TRBV11-2,TRBJ2-3,few,CASSHKVAAGTDTQYF
TRBV18,TRBJ2-5,NA,CASSPITGEGETQYF
TRBV7-9,TRBJ1-1,NA,CASSPPYESTEAFF
TRBV19,TRBJ1-2,NA,CASRGPGDPNYGYTF
TRBV19,TRBJ2-3,NA,CASSQTEGSDTQYF
TRBV30,TRBJ2-1,NA,CAWSVRGAYVINEQFF
TRBV30,TRBJ1-3,NA,CAWDLGYSLSGNTIYF
TRBV4-1,TRBJ1-2,NA,CASSPRWGSYGYTF
TRBV12-3/TRBV12-4,TRBJ1-6,NA,CASGGQLNSPLHF
TRBV6-2/TRBV6-3,TRBJ2-7,NA,CASSYSIGTGSEQYF
TRBV11-3,TRBJ2-1,NA,CASSLRLAGNEQFF
TRBV10-2,TRBJ2-1,NA,CASSSRDRSYNEQFF
TRBV3-1/TRBV3-2,TRBJ2-7,NA,CASSPVSSGGTEQYF
TRBV10-3,TRBJ1-1,NA,CAISDDRLSGRTEAFF
TRBV9,TRBJ1-1,NA,CASSLLLGQVNTEAFF
TRBV11-3,TRBJ2-7,NA,CASSPQLAGGLNEQYF
TRBV2,TRBJ2-5,NA,CASSELAGGETQYF
TRBV5-5,TRBJ2-1,NA,CASSLGLAPYNEQFF
TRBV30,TRBJ1-6,once,CAWSGQYNSPLHF
TRBV11-2,TRBJ2-7,NA,CASSLTRGLAGYEQYF
TRBV28,TRBJ2-4,NA,CASNRGGSPAKNIQYF
TRBV6-5,TRBJ2-7,NA,CASSYGLAGDYEQYF
TRBV21-1,TRBJ1-1,NA,CASSRKDSLNTEAFF
TRBV19,TRBJ1-5,NA,CASSIGKGAHNQPQHF
TRBV6-5,TRBJ1-2,NA,CASSTRQGADGYTF
TRBV25-1,TRBJ2-7,once,CASSGADFYEQYF
TRBV19,TRBJ1-2,NA,CASSIFTPNYGYTF
TRBV30,TRBJ1-6,NA,CAWSGDWSNSPLHF
TRBV7-9,TRBJ2-2,NA,CARSREGDGELFF
TRBV5-1,TRBJ2-1,NA,CASSLGGSSHNEQFF
TRBV6-5,TRBJ1-1,NA,CASSYSRGGMNTEAFF
TRBV7-2,TRBJ2-6,NA,CASRLFSSGANVLTF
TRBV7-9,TRBJ2-3,NA,CASSPGVSDTQYF
TRBV30,TRBJ1-2,NA,CAWSRTGNYGYTF
TRBV18,TRBJ2-3,NA,CASSPPSGLATTDTQYF
TRBV12-5,TRBJ2-7,NA,CASGLVQGQANYEQYF
TRBV7-3,TRBJ2-1,NA,CASSLIGGAYNEQFF
TRBV14,TRBJ1-2,once,CASSQAAWKGATYGYTF
TRBV11-2,TRBJ2-4,NA,CASSLVGVDIQYF